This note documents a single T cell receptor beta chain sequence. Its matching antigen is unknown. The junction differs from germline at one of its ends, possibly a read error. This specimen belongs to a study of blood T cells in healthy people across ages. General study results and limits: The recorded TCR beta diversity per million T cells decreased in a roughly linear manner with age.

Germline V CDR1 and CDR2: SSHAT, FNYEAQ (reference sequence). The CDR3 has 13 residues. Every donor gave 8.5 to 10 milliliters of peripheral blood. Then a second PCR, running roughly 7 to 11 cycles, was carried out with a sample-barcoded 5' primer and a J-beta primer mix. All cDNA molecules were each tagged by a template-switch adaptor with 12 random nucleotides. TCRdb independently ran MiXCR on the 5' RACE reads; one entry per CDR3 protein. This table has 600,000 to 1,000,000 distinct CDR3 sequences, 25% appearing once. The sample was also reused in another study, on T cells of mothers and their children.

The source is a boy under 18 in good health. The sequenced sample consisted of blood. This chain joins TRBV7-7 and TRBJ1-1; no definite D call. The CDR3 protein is CASSLVFGDEAFF. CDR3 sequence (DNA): TGTGCTAGCAGCTTAGTGTTCGGCGATGAAGCTTTCTTT.